The 16 T cell receptor beta chains given below trace back to one sample, sequenced in a study of blood T cells in healthy people across ages. Alongside a J-beta primer mix, a sample-barcoded 5' primer served in a second PCR lasting about 7 to 12 cycles. Via MiXCR, TCRdb re-called the 5' RACE reads, giving one row per CDR3 protein. The sample contains some 1.5 million distinct CDR3 sequences, approximately 43% of which appear only once. Specimen: blood. The receptors originated from a woman under 30 in good health.

J is TRBJ1-5 and V is TRBV20-1; D gene unclear. Looked up from germline, CDR1 is DFQATT and CDR2 is SNEGSKA (reference sequence). Deletions cut 0 bases from V and 3 bases from J, with 6 bases between. The CDR3 sequence is 13 residues long. CDR3 protein: CSAREDLNQPQHF. CDR3 DNA sequence: TGCAGTGCTAGAGAGGACCTCAATCAGCCCCAGCATTTT.

As DNA, the CDR3 is TGTGCCATCAGCCTGGACAGGGGAGCTGAAGCTTTCTTT. Amino acids: CAISLDRGAEAFF. The chain links TRBV10-3 to TRBJ1-1; TRBD1 matches 9 bases. V was clipped by 6 bases and J by 6 bases; unmatched bases: 5. Germline assignment: CDR1 ENHRY and CDR2 SYGVKD. The CDR3 contains 13 residues.

The chain uses TRBV4-2 and TRBJ2-7; D is ambiguous. The DNA matches TRBJ2-5 better at its end, which makes the J call doubtful. This CDR3 contains 15 residues. The germline V gene encodes CDR1 LGHNA and CDR2 YNFKEQ. CDR3 protein: CASSQDLHPQETQYF. CDR3 DNA: TGTGCCAGCAGCCAAGATCTCCACCCACAAGAGACCCAGTACTTC.

This clonotype was detected only once. The rearrangement links TRBV20-1 to TRBJ2-7; TRBD1 matches at 8 bases. The J call may be wrong; the DNA end is better matched by TRBJ2-5. This CDR3 has 14 amino acids. Germline V gives CDR1 DFQATT, CDR2 SNEGSKA (reference sequence). The CDR3 reads CSARVTGGEETQYF. CDR3 nucleotides: TGCAGTGCTAGAGTCACAGGGGGAGAGGAGACCCAGTACTTC.

V and J are TRBV11-2 and TRBJ2-7; maybe TRBD1 (5 bases). The J call may be incorrect, as the DNA end agrees better with TRBJ2-5. The CDR3 contains 15 residues. Germline V gene sequence: CDR1 SGHAT, CDR2 FQNNGV. CDR3 in DNA: TGTGCCAGCAGCCGGCAGTGGACAAAGGGGGAGACCCAGTACTTC. Amino acid sequence: CASSRQWTKGETQYF.

Details on this clonotype: It is unclear where the CDR3 begins or ends on the DNA, so no DNA is shown, and the CDR3 is as TCRdb lists it. This sequence joins TRBV25-1 and TRBJ1-2. Germline V CDR1 and CDR2: MGHDK, SYGVNS. Inclusive of both ends, the CDR3 amounts to 13 amino acids. CDR3 sequence reads: CASSSGSGYGYTF.

This chain connects TRBV7-2 to TRBJ2-3, with a weak D call TRBD1 (5 bases). V gave up 4 bases and J gave up 4 bases, with 18 bases separating them. The CDR3 spans 16 residues. CDR1 and CDR2 from the germline V gene are SGHTA and FQGNSA. The CDR3 DNA reads as TGTGCCAGCAGCTCCAGAACCGTGAAAGGGGCAGATACGCAGTATTTT. Encoded protein: CASSSRTVKGADTQYF.

V usage is TRBV11-1 and J usage is TRBJ2-3, with TRBD2 as a possible D gene (6 bases). The CDR3 extends over 18 amino acids. Germline V gene sequence: CDR1 SGHAT, CDR2 FQDESV (reference sequence). Trimming left V 1 base short and J 4 bases short, with 21 bases between. The CDR3 nucleotides read TGTGCCAGCAGCTTAGATAGGAGGATGGGACGGAGGGCAGATACGCAGTATTTT. Residues: CASSLDRRMGRRADTQYF.

The chain has TRBV6-2 or TRBV6-3 and TRBJ2-7; D might be TRBD2 (6 bases). Germline V gene lookup returns CDR1 MNHEY and CDR2 SVGEGT. This CDR3 has 16 residues. Trimming stripped 2 bases from V and 0 bases from J, with 14 bases between. The DNA of the CDR3 is TGTGCCAGCAGTTACGGAGGTAGCGGTCTCTCCTACGAGCAGTACTTC. Translated, it gives CASSYGGSGLSYEQYF.

This clonotype showed up just a few times. Here the CDR3 reads CASSLNQETEAFF. CDR3 sequence (DNA): TGTGCCAGCAGTTTAAACCAGGAGACTGAAGCTTTCTTT. The chain carries TRBV12-3 or TRBV12-4 and TRBJ1-1; no clear D. Trimming removed 2 bases from V and 5 bases from J, with 9 bases in between. This CDR3 has 13 residues.

J is TRBJ2-1 and V is TRBV5-1; D gene uncertain. The germline V gene has CDR1 SGHRS and CDR2 YFSETQ. The V end was cut by 2 bases, the J end by 5 bases, with 11 bases between. This CDR3 has 14 residues. CDR3 loop: CASSFVDTHNEQFF. The CDR3 nucleotides are TGCGCCAGCAGCTTTGTCGATACCCACAATGAGCAGTTCTTC. Full variable domain (remainder filled in from reference TRBV5-1 and TRBJ2-1): KAGVTQTPRYLIKTRGQQVTLSCSPISGHRSVSWYQQTPGQGLQFLFEYFSETQRNKGNFPGRFSGRQFSNSRSEMNVSTLELGDSALYLCASSFVDTHNEQFFGPGTRLTVL.

This clonotype was observed a handful of times. CDR3 protein: CAISDGAGRVHEQYF. The CDR3 DNA reads TGTGCCATCAGTGATGGTGCGGGAAGGGTCCACGAGCAGTACTTC. The J gene is TRBJ2-4, the V gene TRBV10-3, with D possibly matching TRBD2 (6 bases). The J call could be wrong; TRBJ2-7 is a better fit for the DNA end. The germline CDR1 and CDR2 sequences are ENHRY and SYGVKD. This CDR3 contains 15 residues.

This clonotype was seen more than once but under ten times. The V gene is TRBV7-3, the J gene TRBJ2-5; D is perhaps TRBD1 (6 bases). The CDR3 is made up of 15 amino acids. In germline, CDR1 is SGHTA, CDR2 FQGTGA. Trimming took off 0 bases at V and 3 bases at J, with 11 bases between the two ends. The CDR3 region has the DNA TGTGCCAGCAGCTTAACGGGACATGGGGAAGAGACCCAGTACTTC. The encoded protein is CASSLTGHGEETQYF.

Here the CDR3 DNA reads TGTGCCAGCAGGCACCCGAAGAGGGCTGGTTCACCCCTCCACTTT. Translation gives CASRHPKRAGSPLHF. The chain uses TRBV28 and TRBJ1-6; D gene uncertain. Germline lookup yields CDR1 MDHEN and CDR2 SYDVKM. CDR3 length: 15 amino acids. Trimming took off 6 bases at V and 9 bases at J, with 18 bases between the two ends.

The chain has TRBV12-3 or TRBV12-4 and TRBJ1-6; D perhaps matches TRBD1 (5 bases). The CDR3 contains 13 residues. Trimming removed 5 bases at V and 10 bases at J, with 12 bases between. For the CDR3, the DNA is TGTGCCAGCAGTCGCAGGGATTTCTCACCCCTCCACTTT. Its protein product is CASSRRDFSPLHF.

This clonotype has a handful of counts. The V and J genes are TRBV24-1 and TRBJ2-1; D unresolved. The germline CDR1 and CDR2 sequences are KGHDR and SFDVKD. This CDR3 region has 9 residues. The V and J ends lost 9 bases and 12 bases respectively, with 8 bases between them. This CDR3 reads CATSQVQFF. CDR3 nucleotides: TGTGCCACCTCTCAGGTGCAGTTCTTC.